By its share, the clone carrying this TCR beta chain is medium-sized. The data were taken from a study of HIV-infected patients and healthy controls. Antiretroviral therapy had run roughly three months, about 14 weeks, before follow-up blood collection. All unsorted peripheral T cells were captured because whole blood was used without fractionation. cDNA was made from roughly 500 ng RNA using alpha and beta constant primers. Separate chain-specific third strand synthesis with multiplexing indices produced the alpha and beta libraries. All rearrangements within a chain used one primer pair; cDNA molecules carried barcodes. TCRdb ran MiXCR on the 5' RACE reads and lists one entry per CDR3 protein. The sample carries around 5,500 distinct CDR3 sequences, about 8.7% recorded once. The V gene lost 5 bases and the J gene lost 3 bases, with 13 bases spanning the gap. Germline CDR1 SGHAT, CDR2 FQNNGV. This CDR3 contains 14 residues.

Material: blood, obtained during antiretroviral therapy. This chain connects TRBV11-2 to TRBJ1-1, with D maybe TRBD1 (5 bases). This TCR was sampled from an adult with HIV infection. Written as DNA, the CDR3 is TGTGCCAGCAGCCCAAACAGGCGTTACACTGAAGCTTTCTTT. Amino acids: CASSPNRRYTEAFF.